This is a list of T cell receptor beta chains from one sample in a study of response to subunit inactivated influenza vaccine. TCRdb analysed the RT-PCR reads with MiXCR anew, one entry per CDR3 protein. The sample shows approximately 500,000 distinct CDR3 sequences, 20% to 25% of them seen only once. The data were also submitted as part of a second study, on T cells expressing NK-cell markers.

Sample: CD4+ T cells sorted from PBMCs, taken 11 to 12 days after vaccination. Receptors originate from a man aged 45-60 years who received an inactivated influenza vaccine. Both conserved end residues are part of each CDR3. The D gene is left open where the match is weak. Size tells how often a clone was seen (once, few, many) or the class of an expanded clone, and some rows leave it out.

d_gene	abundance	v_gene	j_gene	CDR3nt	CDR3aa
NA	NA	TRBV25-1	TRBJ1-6	TGTGCCAGCAGATATGGGTCGACCCTCCACTTT	CASRYGSTLHF
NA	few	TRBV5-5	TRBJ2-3	TGTGCCAGCAGCCCTTCTAGGGGCACAGATACGCAGTATTTT	CASSPSRGTDTQYF
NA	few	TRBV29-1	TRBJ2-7	TGCAGCGAGGCCTCCGGGACGGGGGTCTACGAGCAGTACTTC	CSEASGTGVYEQYF
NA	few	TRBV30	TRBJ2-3	TGTGCCTGGAGTGCGAAGGGTACAGATACGCAGTATTTT	CAWSAKGTDTQYF
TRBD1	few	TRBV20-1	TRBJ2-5	TGCAGTGCTAGAGTATCAGGGGGCGGAGAGACCCAGTACTTC	CSARVSGGGETQYF
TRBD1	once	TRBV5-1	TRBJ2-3	TGCGCCAGCAGCTTGGCTAGGGGGCGGGCAGATACGCAGTATTTT	CASSLARGRADTQYF
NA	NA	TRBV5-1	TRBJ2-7	TGCGCCAGCAGCGCGGACAGGGAGGGTGGCGAGCAGTACTTC	CASSADREGGEQYF
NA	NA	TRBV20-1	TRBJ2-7	TGCAGTGCTAACTTCGGGTCCTACGAGCAGTACTTC	CSANFGSYEQYF
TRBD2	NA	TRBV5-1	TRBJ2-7	TGCGCCAGCAGCTTCAGGATCCGCGGGGGCGAGCAGTACTTC	CASSFRIRGGEQYF
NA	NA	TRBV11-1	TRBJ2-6	TGTGCCAGCAGCTCGGACCGCTCTCGAATTAAGGCCGGGGCCAACGTCCTGACTTTC	CASSSDRSRIKAGANVLTF
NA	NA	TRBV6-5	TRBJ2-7	TGTGCCAGCAGTTACTCTCGGGGGCGAAAGGGCGAGCAGTACTTC	CASSYSRGRKGEQYF
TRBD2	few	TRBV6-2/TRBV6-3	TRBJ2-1	TGTGCCAGCAGCGCCGTGTACGGGACTAGCGGGGCCCCCTACAATGAGCAGTTCTTC	CASSAVYGTSGAPYNEQFF
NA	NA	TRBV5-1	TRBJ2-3	TGCGCCAGCAGCGCCGACGAGAATACGCAGTATTTT	CASSADENTQYF
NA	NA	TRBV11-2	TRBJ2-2	TGTGCCAGCAGCTTAGAGCCCTCCACCGGGGAGCTGTTTTTT	CASSLEPSTGELFF
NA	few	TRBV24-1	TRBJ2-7	TGTGCCACCATGAGCACAGGCTCCTACGAGCAGTACTTC	CATMSTGSYEQYF
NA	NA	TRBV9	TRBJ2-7	TGTGCCAGCAGCGTAGAGGACTATATCTACGAGCAGTACTTC	CASSVEDYIYEQYF
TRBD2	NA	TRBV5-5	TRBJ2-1	TGTGCCAGCAGCTTTTCGACTAGCGGGAGGGTAAATGAGCAGTTCTTC	CASSFSTSGRVNEQFF
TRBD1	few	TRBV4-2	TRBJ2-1	TGTGCCAGCAGCCCCCAGGACAGGGTGGGCTCCTACAATGAGCAGTTCTTC	CASSPQDRVGSYNEQFF
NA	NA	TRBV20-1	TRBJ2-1	TGCAGTGCTAGAGGCGGACAGTCCATGAATGAGCAGTTCTTC	CSARGGQSMNEQFF
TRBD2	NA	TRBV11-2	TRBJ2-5	TGTGCCAGCAGCTCGGAGCGGGGAGAGACCCAGTACTTC	CASSSERGETQYF
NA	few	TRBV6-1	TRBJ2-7	TGTGCCAGCAGCGAACAGGGTCGGAACTACGAGCAGTACTTC	CASSEQGRNYEQYF
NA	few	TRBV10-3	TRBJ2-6	TGTGCCATCAGTGAGTCGTTCGGAATCCTCTCTGGGGCCAACGTCCTGACTTTC	CAISESFGILSGANVLTF
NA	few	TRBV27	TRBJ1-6	TGTGCCAGCGGCCGGTGGCATTCACCCCTCCACTTT	CASGRWHSPLHF
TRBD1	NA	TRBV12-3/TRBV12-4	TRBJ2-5	TGTGCCAGCGGACAGGCCCAAGAGACCCAGTACTTC	CASGQAQETQYF
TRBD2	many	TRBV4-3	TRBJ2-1	TGCGCCAGCAGCCCTAGGACTAGCGGGAGAGAAGTGGGTGCTAACAATGAGCAGTTCTTC	CASSPRTSGREVGANNEQFF
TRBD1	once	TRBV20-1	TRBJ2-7	TGCAGTGCCGAGGGGGCAGGGGGCTACTACGAGCAGTACTTC	CSAEGAGGYYEQYF